Presented here are 25 T cell receptor beta chains from one specimen sequenced in a study of Ad26.COV2.S vaccination and SARS-CoV-2 variants (dated by TCRdb to 2020 to 2023). What this sample's treatment or condition label stands for: some 20 received Ad26.COV2.S at low or high dose, single or two shots; a few received placebo; per-sample allocation not given. For vaccine and placebo recipients, the sequenced repertoires came from samples collected on day 63 after the first injection. Library generation was performed with the immunoSEQ multiplex PCR assay. The clones in this table, taken by TCRdb from immuneACCESS, are in-frame only. Not every clone is retained; where verified, under half of the shortfall comes from an unresolved V gene, and the cause of the rest is unknown. The table for this sample lists some 320,000 clones; around four fifths of them were counted only once. The biggest ten clones account for 2.1% of the sample.

The sample here was peripheral blood, taken in a trial of Ad26.COV2.S vaccine versus placebo. The receptors derive from a person between 18 and 65 years old who received the Ad26.COV2.S COVID-19 vaccine or a placebo.

CDR3 region: CASSFGPLNTEAFF. The CDR3 nucleotides are TGTGCCAGCAGTTTCGGGCCGCTGAACACTGAAGCTTTCTTT. The chain has TRBV6-2 or TRBV6-3 and TRBJ1-1; no reliable D call. The V gene lost 4 bases and the J gene lost 0 bases, with 9 bases spanning the gap. The V gene's germline CDR1 is MNHEY and CDR2 SVGEGT. The CDR3 runs 14 residues.

This clone has just one count. The chain is built from TRBV7-3 and TRBJ1-1; D perhaps matches TRBD1 (5 bases). The V gene's germline CDR1 is SGHTA and CDR2 FQGTGA. Trimming stripped 2 bases from V and 1 base from J, with 8 bases between. The CDR3 loop spans 14 amino acids. CDR3 DNA sequence: TGTGCCAGCAGCTTAGGACACCCGAACACTGAAGCTTTCTTT. Its protein product is CASSLGHPNTEAFF.

This chain links TRBV6-6 with TRBJ1-6; a weak D match, TRBD1 (5 bases). Trimming stripped 8 bases from V and 10 bases from J, with 15 bases between. Germline V gives CDR1 MNHNY, CDR2 SVGAGI (reference sequence). The CDR3 has 13 residues. The CDR3 protein is CASPPLGESPLHF. In nucleotides, the CDR3 is TGTGCCAGCCCCCCCCTGGGGGAGTCACCCCTCCACTTT.

CDR3: CASSYQGQPNTEAFF. The CDR3 DNA reads TGTGCCAGCAGTTACCAGGGACAGCCGAACACTGAAGCTTTCTTT. The chain couples TRBV6-5 to TRBJ1-1; 7 positions match TRBD1. With 2 bases clipped from V and 1 base from J, the junction kept 4 bases outside the gene matches. This CDR3 has 15 amino acids. Looked up from germline, CDR1 is MNHEY and CDR2 is SVGAGI.

As regards this clone: This sample includes further DNA sequences coding for the same CDR3. The rearrangement joins TRBV5-1 to TRBJ2-1, with a weak D call TRBD2 (6 bases). This CDR3 has 16 residues. Germline CDR1 SGHRS, CDR2 YFSETQ. V lost 0 bases and J lost 0, with 10 bases in between. The CDR3 nucleotides are TGCGCCAGCAGCTTGGACGGCGGGGACTCCTACAATGAGCAGTTCTTC. Amino acids: CASSLDGGDSYNEQFF.

The chain employs TRBV28 and TRBJ2-7; tentatively, D is TRBD1 (5 bases). Per the germline V gene, CDR1 is MDHEN and CDR2 is SYDVKM. The V end lost 7 bases, the J end lost 7 bases, and 17 bases lay between the germline ends. This CDR3 contains 13 residues. Here the CDR3 reads CASTSGYSGEQYF. DNA of the CDR3: TGTGCCAGCACTTCAGGGTATTCGGGTGAGCAGTACTTC. The entire variable domain, with the rest obtained from reference TRBV28 and TRBJ2-7, is as follows: DVKVTQSSRYLVKRTGEKVFLECVQDMDHENMFWYRQDPGLGLRLIYFSYDVKMKEKGDIPEGYSVSREKKERFSLILESASTNQTSMYLCASTSGYSGEQYFGPGTRLTVT.

The chain uses TRBV7-8 and TRBJ2-5, with D uncertain. CDR3 size: 16 residues. Deletions cut 2 bases from V and 1 base from J, with 14 bases between. The germline CDR1 and CDR2 sequences are SGHVS and FQNEAQ. CDR3 protein: CASSLLRLRRQETQYF. CDR3 coding DNA: TGTGCCAGCAGCTTACTCAGACTCCGACGCCAAGAGACCCAGTACTTC.

The chain is built from TRBV6-2 or TRBV6-3 and TRBJ1-1; TRBD1 is a possible D gene (5 bases). This CDR3 spans 14 amino acids. CDR1 is MNHEY and CDR2 is SVGEGT in the germline V gene. Trimming removed 2 bases from V and 4 bases from J, with 11 bases in between. Here the CDR3 reads CASSYIRAGTEAFF. The DNA of the CDR3 is TGTGCCAGCAGTTACATCAGGGCGGGCACTGAAGCTTTCTTT.

This chain connects TRBV19 to TRBJ2-5; D possibly matches TRBD1 or TRBD2 (5 bases each). This CDR3 comprises 14 residues. Trimming pared 6 bases from V and 2 bases from J, leaving 13 bases between. Germline lookup yields CDR1 LNHDA and CDR2 SQIVND (reference sequence). The DNA of the CDR3 is TGTGCCAGTAGAAAAACCGGGACGCAAGAGACCCAGTACTTC. Protein product: CASRKTGTQETQYF.

The genes are TRBV3-1 (or the pseudogene TRBV3-2) and TRBJ2-5, with 8 bases lining up with TRBD2. Germline lookup yields CDR1 LGHDT and CDR2 YNNKEL (reference sequence). J lost 6 bases, V lost 1 base, and 10 bases had no gene match. CDR3 size: 16 residues. The CDR3 DNA sequence: TGTGCCAGCAGCCAAGGGGTCAGCGGGGGAGGAAAGACCCAGTACTTC. Translated: CASSQGVSGGGKTQYF.

This clone was counted between two and nine times. The same CDR3 can be traced to other DNA sequences in this sample. The chain links TRBV20-1 to TRBJ2-7; D gene uncertain. With 3 bases removed from V and 4 bases from J, the gap between germline ends came to 7 bases. CDR3 length equals 11 residues. Germline lookup yields CDR1 DFQATT and CDR2 SNEGSKA (reference sequence). The CDR3 DNA is TGCAGTGCTAGGGGGATATACGAGCAGTACTTC. It yields the protein CSARGIYEQYF.

The chain links TRBV27 to TRBJ1-3; tentatively, D is TRBD1 (6 bases). Trimming cost V 1 base and J 8 bases, with 15 bases left between them. Germline assignment: CDR1 MNHEY and CDR2 SMNVEV (reference sequence). This CDR3 has 15 amino acids. In DNA, the CDR3 is TGTGCCAGCAGTTTATGGGCAGGGGCTACGGACACCATATATTTT. Translation: CASSLWAGATDTIYF.

The V gene is TRBV19, the J gene TRBJ1-4; D ambiguous. This CDR3 comprises 14 residues. The V gene lost 6 bases and the J gene lost 2 bases, with 10 bases spanning the gap. The germline CDR1 and CDR2 sequences are LNHDA and SQIVND (reference sequence). The DNA for the CDR3 is TGTGCCAGTAGGGAAAGGGAGACTAATGAAAAACTGTTTTTT. It encodes CASRERETNEKLFF.

This clone was observed a single time. The chain joins TRBV24-1 to TRBJ1-4, with TRBD1 matching 7 bases. V was clipped by 1 base and J by 8 bases; unmatched bases: 6. This CDR3 is built from 15 residues. Germline values: CDR1 KGHDR, CDR2 SFDVKD. The CDR3 nucleotides read TGTGCCACCAGTGATTTCAAGACAGGGAGGGAAAAACTGTTTTTT. Translating it yields CATSDFKTGREKLFF.

As to this clone: Other DNA sequences in the sample encode the same CDR3. V is TRBV15 and J is TRBJ1-3; no firm D call. The CDR3 is 12 amino acids. Trimming stripped 0 bases from V and 5 bases from J, with 2 bases between. Germline loops: CDR1 LNHNV, CDR2 YYDKDF (reference sequence). The CDR3 region has the DNA TGTGCCACCAGCAGAGATCGAAACACCATATATTTT. Translation: CATSRDRNTIYF. The complete variable domain, with remaining parts taken from reference TRBV15 and TRBJ1-3, reads DAMVIQNPRYQVTQFGKPVTLSCSQTLNHNVMYWYQQKSSQAPKLLFHYYDKDFNNEADTPDNFQSRRPNTSFCFLDIRSPGLGDTAMYLCATSRDRNTIYFGEGSWLTVV.

The rearrangement joins TRBV5-5 to TRBJ2-2; 8 bases line up with TRBD1. The CDR3 is 16 residues long. V lost 6 bases and J lost 5; bases outside the gene matches: 12. Germline V gives CDR1 SGHKS, CDR2 YYEKEE (reference sequence). The CDR3, as DNA: TGTGCCAGCACCCTTACGACAGGGGCGGGAACCGGGGAGCTGTTTTTT. This codes for CASTLTTGAGTGELFF.

With respect to this clone: An end of the junction does not agree with germline; a read error may underlie this. The chain is built from TRBV7-9 and TRBJ1-4; D not resolved. This CDR3 region has 12 residues. Germline values: CDR1 SEHNR, CDR2 FQNEAQ (reference sequence). The CDR3 region has the DNA TGTGCCAGCAGCTCCCCTAAAGAAAAACTGTTTTTT. Residues: CASSSPKEKLFF.

This chain joins TRBV5-5 and TRBJ2-5, with D possibly matching TRBD1 (6 bases). The CDR3 contains 14 residues. With 4 bases removed from V and 5 bases from J, the gap between germline ends came to 15 bases. Looked up from germline, CDR1 is SGHKS and CDR2 is YYEKEE (reference sequence). CDR3 coding DNA: TGTGCCAGCAGCCAACAGGGTTTCGGTGAGACCCAGTACTTC. It yields the protein CASSQQGFGETQYF.

This clone showed up just once. V gene TRBV6-1 combines with J gene TRBJ1-1, with no clear D. Germline assignment: CDR1 MNHNS and CDR2 SASEGT. The CDR3 has 13 residues. V lost 1 base, J lost 3 bases, and 6 bases lay in between. CDR3 in DNA: TGTGCCAGCAGTGAAGTAGGGTACACTGAAGCTTTCTTT. Amino acids: CASSEVGYTEAFF.

On this clone: One end of the junction does not line up with germline, which may come from a read error. This sample includes further DNA sequences coding for the same CDR3. The rearrangement joins TRBV28 to TRBJ2-1; tentatively, D is TRBD1 (5 bases). The V gene's germline CDR1 is MDHEN and CDR2 SYDVKM. The CDR3 is made up of 16 amino acids. The CDR3 bases are TGCGCCAGCAGTCAGGACAAGCTAGGGTCCTACAATGAGCAGTTCTTC. Its translation: CASSQDKLGSYNEQFF.

J is TRBJ2-7 and V is TRBV2; D uncertain. Germline V gene lookup returns CDR1 SNHLY and CDR2 FYNNEI. The length of the CDR3 is 11 residues. V lost 8 bases, J lost 3 bases, and 8 bases lay in between. CDR3 in amino acids: CASSLIYEQYF. The CDR3 nucleotides read TGTGCCAGCTCCCTAATCTACGAGCAGTACTTC.

The sample holds one count of this clone. The V gene is TRBV4-2, the J gene TRBJ2-3, with 10 bases lining up with TRBD1. Germline loops: CDR1 LGHNA, CDR2 YNFKEQ. With 3 bases clipped from V and 4 bases from J, the junction kept 10 bases outside the gene matches. The CDR3 consists of 17 residues. CDR3 sequence (DNA): TGTGCCAGCAGCCACAAAAAGGGACAGGGGTCCTCAGATACGCAGTATTTT. Translated, it gives CASSHKKGQGSSDTQYF.

V and J are TRBV18 and TRBJ2-1, with 9 positions matching TRBD1. The CDR3 totals 14 residues. The germline V gene encodes CDR1 KGHSH and CDR2 LQKENI. The J segment lost 6 bases and the V segment lost 5 bases, leaving 5 bases of the junction unmatched. As DNA, the CDR3 is TGTGCCAGCTCAGAGAGGACAGGGGTCAATGAGCAGTTCTTC. It specifies CASSERTGVNEQFF.

The chain couples TRBV5-4 to TRBJ2-1; D is undetermined. Germline-derived CDR1 and CDR2 are SGHNT and YYREEE (reference sequence). The CDR3 extends over 13 amino acids. V was cut by 1 base and J by 7 bases, with 9 bases left in between. The CDR3: CASSLPGANEQFF. CDR3 coding DNA: TGTGCCAGCAGCTTGCCCGGAGCAAATGAGCAGTTCTTC.

The chain couples TRBV28 to TRBJ2-4; D gene unclear. This CDR3 comprises 13 residues. In germline, CDR1 is MDHEN, CDR2 SYDVKM. V lost 3 bases to trimming and J lost 5 bases, with 8 bases between them. The CDR3, as DNA: TGTGCCAGCAGTTTTTTGGGCCAAAACATTCAGTACTTC. As protein: CASSFLGQNIQYF. Drawing the rest from reference TRBV28 and TRBJ2-4, the complete variable domain is DVKVTQSSRYLVKRTGEKVFLECVQDMDHENMFWYRQDPGLGLRLIYFSYDVKMKEKGDIPEGYSVSREKKERFSLILESASTNQTSMYLCASSFLGQNIQYFGAGTRLSVL.